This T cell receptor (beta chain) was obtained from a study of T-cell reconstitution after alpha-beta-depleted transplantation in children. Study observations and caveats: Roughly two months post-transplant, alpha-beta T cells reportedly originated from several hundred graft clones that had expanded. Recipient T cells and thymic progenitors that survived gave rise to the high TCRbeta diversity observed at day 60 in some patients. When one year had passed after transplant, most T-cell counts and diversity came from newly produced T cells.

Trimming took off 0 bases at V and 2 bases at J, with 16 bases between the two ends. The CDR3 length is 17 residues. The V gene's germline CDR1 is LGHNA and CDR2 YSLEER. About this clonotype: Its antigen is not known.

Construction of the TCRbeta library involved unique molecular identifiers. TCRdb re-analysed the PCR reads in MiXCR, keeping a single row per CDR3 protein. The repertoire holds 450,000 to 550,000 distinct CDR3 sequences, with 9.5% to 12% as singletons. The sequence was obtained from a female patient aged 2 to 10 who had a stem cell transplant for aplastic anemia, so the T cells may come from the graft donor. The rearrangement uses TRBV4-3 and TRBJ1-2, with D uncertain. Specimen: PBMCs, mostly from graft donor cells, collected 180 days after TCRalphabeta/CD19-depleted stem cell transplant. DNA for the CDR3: TGCGCCAGCAGCCAAGATGATGGACCTAAGAGAAACTATGGCTACACCTTC. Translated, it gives CASSQDDGPKRNYGYTF.